Each of the 20 T cell receptor beta chains below was sequenced from the same sample in a study of cytomegalovirus exposure and HLA in healthy donors. In the PCR, 60 Vbeta and 13 Jbeta primers were used. TCRdb's copy holds only in-frame clones and misses some; the assay was immunoSEQ multiplex PCR. In the table there are 150,000 to 200,000 clones, just over 75% of which are singletons. The source material was PBMCs. These receptor sequences come from a man aged 25-45 years in good health and CMV-seronegative.

CDR3 amino acids: CASSPLADNEQFF. The CDR3 nucleotides are TGTGCCAGCAGCCCATTAGCGGACAATGAGCAGTTCTTC. The J gene is TRBJ2-1, the V gene TRBV7-9, with D possibly being TRBD2 (6 bases). Trimming pared 5 bases from V and 5 bases from J, leaving 10 bases between. The CDR3 runs to 13 residues. The V gene's germline CDR1 is SEHNR and CDR2 FQNEAQ (reference sequence). The entire variable domain, with the rest obtained from reference TRBV7-9 and TRBJ2-1, is as follows: DTGVSQNPRHKITKRGQNVTFRCDPISEHNRLYWYRQTLGQGPEFLTYFQNEAQLEKSRLLSDRFSAERPKGSFSTLEIQRTEQGDSAMYLCASSPLADNEQFFGPGTRLTVL.

This chain connects TRBV11-2 to TRBJ1-5; the match to TRBD1 covers 7 bases. CDR3 length equals 15 residues. Trimming at V came to 3 bases and at J to 3 bases, leaving 5 bases not matched to a gene. Germline assignment: CDR1 SGHAT and CDR2 FQNNGV. The CDR3, as DNA: TGTGCCAGCAGCTTGACAGGGATACACAATCAGCCCCAGCATTTT. Translated, it gives CASSLTGIHNQPQHF.

This clone was counted only a few times. This same CDR3 is encoded by further DNA sequences in the sample. The chain has TRBV5-1 and TRBJ2-2; possibly TRBD1 for D (6 bases). The ends were cut back, 2 bases at V and 0 bases at J, with 8 bases in the middle. The CDR3 contains 15 residues. Germline CDR1 and CDR2: SGHRS and YFSETQ. CDR3 sequence: CASSLGTTNTGELFF. In DNA, the CDR3 is TGCGCCAGCAGCTTAGGGACAACGAACACCGGGGAGCTGTTTTTT.

The table lists this clone with a few counts. This chain uses TRBV2 with TRBJ2-1; TRBD2 might be the D (6 bases). The CDR3 runs to 14 residues. Germline CDR1 and CDR2: SNHLY and FYNNEI. Deletions cut 2 bases from V and 5 bases from J, with 10 bases between. Here the CDR3 DNA reads TGTGCCAGCAGTGAAATGCGGGGAAACAATGAGCAGTTCTTC. The encoded protein is CASSEMRGNNEQFF.

The V call is TRBV14, the J call TRBJ2-3, with 7 bases fitting TRBD2. The length of the CDR3 is 16 residues. The J segment lost 5 bases and the V segment lost 1 base, leaving 9 bases of the junction unmatched. Per germline, CDR1 SGHDN and CDR2 FVKESK. The CDR3 DNA reads TGTGCCAGCAGCCAAGCAGCGGGATATAGGATAGATACGCAGTATTTT. This translates into CASSQAAGYRIDTQYF.

The chain combines TRBV7-9 with TRBJ1-3; 8 bases match TRBD1. The V and J ends lost 7 bases and 4 bases, in that order; junction bases with no gene match: 12. CDR1 and CDR2 from the germline V gene are SEHNR and FQNEAQ (reference sequence). The CDR3 length is 16 residues. In DNA, the CDR3 is TGTGCCAGCACTGACATGCTAGGACAGGGAGGAAACACCATATATTTT. The encoded protein is CASTDMLGQGGNTIYF.

The V gene is TRBV28, the J gene TRBJ2-3; 9 bases fit TRBD2. CDR1 is MDHEN, CDR2 SYDVKM, per germline. V lost 7 bases, J lost 2 bases, and 16 bases stayed unmatched. This CDR3 is 18 amino acids long. The CDR3 DNA reads as TGTGCCAGCACCAACCCCCCGGCTAGCGGGACGACCACAGATACGCAGTATTTT. Amino acid sequence: CASTNPPASGTTTDTQYF. Full variable domain (remainder filled in from reference TRBV28 and TRBJ2-3): DVKVTQSSRYLVKRTGEKVFLECVQDMDHENMFWYRQDPGLGLRLIYFSYDVKMKEKGDIPEGYSVSREKKERFSLILESASTNQTSMYLCASTNPPASGTTTDTQYFGPGTRLTVL.

The rearrangement joins TRBV28 to TRBJ2-4; D gene ambiguous. Germline assignment: CDR1 MDHEN and CDR2 SYDVKM. This CDR3 has 15 residues. V was cut by 2 bases and J by 1 base, with 9 bases left in between. The CDR3 coding sequence is TGTGCCAGCAGTTTACGTCGGTTTGCCAAAAACATTCAGTACTTC. It is translated as CASSLRRFAKNIQYF.

This chain uses TRBV30 with TRBJ2-5; 8 bases match TRBD1. The J call may not be correct, given that the DNA end is closer to TRBJ2-7. The CDR3 runs to 14 residues. Germline V gene data show CDR1 as GTSNPN and CDR2 as SVGIG (reference sequence). CDR3 residues: CAWNPGTGLREQYF. CDR3 bases: TGTGCCTGGAATCCCGGGACAGGCCTCCGCGAGCAGTACTTC.

Written as DNA, the CDR3 is TGTGCCAGCAGCTTAGATGGGACTACGCCCTACGAGCAGTACTTC. Protein sequence: CASSLDGTTPYEQYF. The chain recombines TRBV7-2 with TRBJ2-7; 7 bases are a match to TRBD2. Germline-derived CDR1 and CDR2 are SGHTA and FQGNSA. V lost 1 base to trimming and J lost 2 bases; unmatched junction nucleotides: 5. The CDR3 loop spans 15 amino acids.

The V gene is TRBV5-1, the J gene TRBJ2-5, with D maybe TRBD2 (6 bases). The ends were cut back, 5 bases at V and 5 bases at J, with 7 bases in the middle. This CDR3 has 11 residues. Per the germline V gene, CDR1 is SGHRS and CDR2 is YFSETQ. This chain's CDR3 is CASREGETQYF. In nucleotides, the CDR3 is TGCGCCAGCAGGGAGGGCGAGACCCAGTACTTC.

This chain joins TRBV30 and TRBJ2-1, with 8 bases identical to TRBD2. The V gene's germline CDR1 is GTSNPN and CDR2 SVGIG (reference sequence). This CDR3 has 13 residues. V gave up 2 bases and J gave up 7 bases; unmatched junction bases: 4. The CDR3 loop is CAWSLGGRNEQFF. The CDR3 DNA reads TGTGCCTGGAGTCTTGGCGGGAGGAATGAGCAGTTCTTC. The variable domain in full, with the rest retrieved from reference TRBV30 and TRBJ2-1, is SQTIHQWPATLVQPVGSPLSLECTVEGTSNPNLYWYRQAAGRGLQLLFYSVGIGQISSEVPQNLSASRPQDRQFILSSKKLLLSDSGFYLCAWSLGGRNEQFFGPGTRLTVL.

The rearrangement joins TRBV6-5 to TRBJ1-4; D might be TRBD1 (5 bases). Germline V gene sequence: CDR1 MNHEY, CDR2 SVGAGI. The CDR3 has 15 amino acids. Trimming shortened V by 4 bases and J by 2 bases, and 11 bases separated the two germline ends. This CDR3 reads CASSFNRWTNEKLFF. The DNA of the CDR3 is TGTGCCAGCAGTTTCAACAGGTGGACTAATGAAAAACTGTTTTTT.

This chain uses TRBV7-9 with TRBJ2-7, with 13 nucleotides matching TRBD2. Germline CDR1 and CDR2: SEHNR and FQNEAQ (reference sequence). This CDR3 has 16 amino acids. V lost 4 bases to trimming and J lost 7 bases; unmatched junction nucleotides: 10. For the CDR3, the DNA is TGTGCCAGCAGCTCGAGTCGACTAGCGGGAGGAGATGAGCAGTACTTC. Its translation is CASSSSRLAGGDEQYF.

This clone was counted only a few times. V usage is TRBV7-7 and J usage is TRBJ2-7; 8 bases are a match to TRBD2. J gave up 6 bases and V 8 bases, and 12 bases lay outside the gene matches. Germline V gene lookup returns CDR1 SSHAT and CDR2 FNYEAQ (reference sequence). The CDR3 has 14 residues. For the CDR3, the DNA is TGTGCCAGCGGCCCCGGGGGGGCGCAGTCCGAGCAGTACTTC. Translating it yields CASGPGGAQSEQYF.

V and J are TRBV6-6 and TRBJ2-7; no definite D call. CDR3 size: 12 residues. The V gene lost 5 bases and the J gene lost 2 bases, with 7 bases spanning the gap. Per germline, CDR1 MNHNY and CDR2 SVGAGI (reference sequence). CDR3 in amino acids: CASSQITYEQYF. In DNA form, the CDR3 reads TGTGCCAGCAGTCAAATCACCTACGAGCAGTACTTC.

V is TRBV5-4 and J is TRBJ2-5; tentatively, D is TRBD1 (5 bases). V was trimmed by 1 base and J by 5 bases, leaving 9 bases between them. Germline V lookup: CDR1 SGHNT, CDR2 YYREEE (reference sequence). The CDR3 has 13 residues. The CDR3 DNA reads as TGTGCCAGCAGCTTGTACCAGGGCGAGACCCAGTACTTC. Its protein is CASSLYQGETQYF. Complete variable domain (other parts from reference TRBV5-4 and TRBJ2-5): ETGVTQSPTHLIKTRGQQVTLRCSSQSGHNTVSWYQQALGQGPQFIFQYYREEENGRGNFPPRFSGLQFPNYSSELNVNALELDDSALYLCASSLYQGETQYFGPGTRLLVL.

This chain uses TRBV7-9 with TRBJ1-5, with D maybe TRBD1 (5 bases). The germline gives CDR1 SEHNR, CDR2 FQNEAQ (reference sequence). The V gene lost 0 bases and the J gene lost 2 bases, with 14 bases spanning the gap. The CDR3 covers 17 residues. The CDR3 loop is CASSLASAGPGNQPQHF. The CDR3 coding sequence is TGTGCCAGCAGCTTAGCGTCTGCAGGGCCGGGCAATCAGCCCCAGCATTTT.

The V call is TRBV2, the J call TRBJ2-3; 9 positions agree with TRBD2. CDR1 SNHLY and CDR2 FYNNEI come from the germline V gene. V trimming: 1 base; J trimming: 8 bases; junction bases outside the gene matches: 4. The CDR3 loop spans 14 amino acids. CDR3 nucleotide sequence: TGTGCCAGCAGTGAAGTAGCGGGAGAGGGTACGCAGTATTTT. It encodes CASSEVAGEGTQYF.

This clone was observed a single time. The sample holds other DNA sequences that translate to the same CDR3. The chain links TRBV13 to TRBJ2-3; D uncertain. V was cut by 6 bases and J by 3 bases, with 13 bases left in between. This CDR3 region has 14 residues. The germline V gene encodes CDR1 PRHDT and CDR2 FYEKMQ (reference sequence). The CDR3 coding sequence is TGTGCCAGCAGGATCGGTAGTTTAACAGATACGCAGTATTTT. Translating gives CASRIGSLTDTQYF. The variable domain in full, completed from reference TRBV13 and TRBJ2-3, reads AAGVIQSPRHLIKEKRETATLKCYPIPRHDTVYWYQQGPGQDPQFLISFYEKMQSDKGSIPDRFSAQQFSDYHSELNMSSLELGDSALYFCASRIGSLTDTQYFGPGTRLTVL.